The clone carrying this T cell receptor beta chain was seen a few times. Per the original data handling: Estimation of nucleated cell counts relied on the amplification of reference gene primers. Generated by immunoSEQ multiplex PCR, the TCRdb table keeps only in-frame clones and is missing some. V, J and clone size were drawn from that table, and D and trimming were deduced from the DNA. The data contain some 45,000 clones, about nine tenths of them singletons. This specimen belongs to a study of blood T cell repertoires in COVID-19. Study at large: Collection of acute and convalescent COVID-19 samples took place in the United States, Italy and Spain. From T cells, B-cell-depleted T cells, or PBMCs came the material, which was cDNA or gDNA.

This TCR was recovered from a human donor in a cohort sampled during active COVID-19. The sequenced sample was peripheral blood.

Here the CDR3 reads CASSQEDWKPLHF. CDR3 sequence (DNA): TGTGCCAGCAGCCAAGAGGACTGGAAACCCCTCCACTTT. The chain combines TRBV3-1 (or the pseudogene TRBV3-2) with TRBJ1-6; D is unclear. This CDR3 comprises 13 residues. Germline CDR1 LGHDT, CDR2 YNNKEL (reference sequence). Trimming stripped 0 bases from V and 12 bases from J, with 9 bases between.